This T cell receptor (beta chain) was identified during a study of naive and memory T cell subsets. General study results and limits: Especially in CD8 cells, naive repertoires contained a few larger clonotypes, possibly CD45RA-re-expressing memory cells. Expression changes during T cell differentiation may affect RNA-based TCR counts.

This clonotype was seen ten or more times. Its target is unknown. An equimolar mix of two oligonucleotides served as the beta constant-region primer for TRBC1 and TRBC2. Ligated cDNA was amplified by four rounds of PCR with nested alpha and beta constant-region primers and SP2. An oligonucleotide with the SP2 primer and a 12-nucleotide UMI was ligated to the cDNA 3' end. TCRdb called the UMI-ligation and nested PCR reads again in MiXCR, with one record for every CDR3 protein. The top ten hold 1.2% of the sample, which has tens of thousands of distinct CDR3 sequences, around 9% seen once. Sequential positive selection took CD4 T cells first, then CD8 T cells. The receptor's source is a human donor in good health. The specimen was naive CD8+ T cells from blood.

Written as DNA, the CDR3 is TGCGCCAGCAGTGCAGGGGTAACTAATGAAAAACTGTTTTTT. Residues: CASSAGVTNEKLFF. V gene TRBV10-2 combines with J gene TRBJ1-4, with a tentative D call TRBD1 (6 bases). This CDR3 has 14 amino acids. The V end lost 4 bases, the J end lost 1 base, and 7 bases lay between the germline ends. The germline V gene has CDR1 WSHSY and CDR2 SAAADI.